Ten or more counts support the clone carrying this T cell receptor (beta chain). TCR beta CDR3 sequences were amplified from RNA transcripts. A set of HTBI primers served as the primers for a first-round RT-PCR of the TCR CDR3. TCRdb independently ran MiXCR on the multiplex PCR reads; one entry per CDR3 protein. The sample has under 400,000 distinct CDR3 sequences, about a sixth seen once. The data were obtained in a study of T cells in Graves' hyperthyroidism and ophthalmopathy. The CDR3 contains 14 residues. Trimming removed 4 bases at V and 6 bases at J, with 16 bases between. Germline loops: CDR1 SGHAT, CDR2 FQNNGV.

The sequence came from a woman aged 18-35 years with Graves' hyperthyroidism that later progressed to Graves' ophthalmopathy. V usage is TRBV11-2 and J usage is TRBJ2-7; D is undetermined. The sample taken for sequencing was blood. The CDR3 is CASSSFTPAREQYF. The CDR3 DNA sequence: TGTGCCAGCAGCTCCTTTACGCCAGCGCGCGAGCAGTACTTC. Variable domain in full (rest from reference TRBV11-2 and TRBJ2-7): EAGVAQSPRYKIIEKRQSVAFWCNPISGHATLYWYQQILGQGPKLLIQFQNNGVVDDSQLPKDRFSAERLKGVDSTLKIQPAKLEDSAVYLCASSSFTPAREQYFGPGTRLTVT.